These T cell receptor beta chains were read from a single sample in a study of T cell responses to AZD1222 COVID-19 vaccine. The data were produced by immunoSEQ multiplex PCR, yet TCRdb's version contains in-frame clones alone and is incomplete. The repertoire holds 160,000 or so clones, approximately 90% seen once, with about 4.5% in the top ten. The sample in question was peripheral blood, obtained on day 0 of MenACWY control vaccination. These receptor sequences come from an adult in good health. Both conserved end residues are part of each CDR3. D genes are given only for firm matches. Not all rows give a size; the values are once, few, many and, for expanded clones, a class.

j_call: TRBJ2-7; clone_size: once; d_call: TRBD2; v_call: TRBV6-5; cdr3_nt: TGTGCCAGCAGCTTCGGGACTACCGCCTACGAGCAGTACTTC; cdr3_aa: CASSFGTTAYEQYF
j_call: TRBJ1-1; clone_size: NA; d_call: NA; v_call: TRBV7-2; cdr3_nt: TGTGCCAGCAGCTTAACCATCGGGGGAGGAAACACTGAAGCTTTCTTT; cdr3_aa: CASSLTIGGGNTEAFF
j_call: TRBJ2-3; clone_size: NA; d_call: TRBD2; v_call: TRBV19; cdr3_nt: TGTGCCAGTAAAAGACTAGCGGGAGGGGTCACAGATACGCAGTATTTT; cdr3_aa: CASKRLAGGVTDTQYF
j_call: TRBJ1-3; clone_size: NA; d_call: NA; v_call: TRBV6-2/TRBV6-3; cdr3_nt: TGTGCCAGCAGTTACTCTATACAGGTCCACTCTGGAAACACCATATATTTT; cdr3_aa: CASSYSIQVHSGNTIYF
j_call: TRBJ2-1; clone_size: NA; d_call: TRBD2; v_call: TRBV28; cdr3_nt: TGTGCCAGCAGTTGGGCAGCTAGCGGGACCGACAATGAGCAGTTCTTC; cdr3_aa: CASSWAASGTDNEQFF
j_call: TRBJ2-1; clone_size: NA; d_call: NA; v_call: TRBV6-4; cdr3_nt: TGTGCCAGCAGTGACTACAAGAGCTCCTACAATGAGCAGTTCTTC; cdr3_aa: CASSDYKSSYNEQFF
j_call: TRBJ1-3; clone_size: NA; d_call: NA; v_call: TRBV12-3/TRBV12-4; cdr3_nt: TGTGCCAGCAGTCTAAACATAGGAAACACCATATATTTT; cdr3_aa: CASSLNIGNTIYF
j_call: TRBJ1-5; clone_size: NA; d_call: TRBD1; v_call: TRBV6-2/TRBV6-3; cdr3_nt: TGTGCCAGCAGTTACCGCGACAGGGTTGGCGGTCAGCCCCAGCATTTT; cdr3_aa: CASSYRDRVGGQPQHF
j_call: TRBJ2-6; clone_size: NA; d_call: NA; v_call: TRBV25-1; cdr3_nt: TGTGCCAGCAGTGGGCTGAGCTCTGGGGCCAACGTCCTGACTTTC; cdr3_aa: CASSGLSSGANVLTF
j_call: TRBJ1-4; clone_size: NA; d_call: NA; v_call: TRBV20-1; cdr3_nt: TGCAGTGCTGGAAATGAAAAACTGTTTTTT; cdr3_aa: CSAGNEKLFF
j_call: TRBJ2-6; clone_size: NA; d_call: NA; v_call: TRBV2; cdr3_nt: TGTGCCAGCAGTCAAACAGGGTACGGGGCCAACGTCCTGACTTTC; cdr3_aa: CASSQTGYGANVLTF
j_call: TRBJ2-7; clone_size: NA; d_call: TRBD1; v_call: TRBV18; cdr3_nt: TGTGCCAGCTCACAGGCCTCCGGGACAGGTTTCTACGAGCAGTACTTC; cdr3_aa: CASSQASGTGFYEQYF